Shown below are 22 T cell receptor beta chains from a single sample sequenced in a study of blood T cells in healthy people across ages. Next came a second PCR, run for about 7 to 12 cycles, which used a sample-barcoded 5' primer along with a J-beta primer mix. Using its own MiXCR run on the 5' RACE reads, TCRdb lists one record per CDR3 protein. The sample shows approximately 790,000 distinct CDR3 sequences, under 80% of them seen only once. Sequencing was done on a sample of blood. These TCRs come from a man aged 25 to 45 in good health.

This chain uses TRBV4-2 with TRBJ2-3; 8 bases fit TRBD2. V lost 1 base, J lost 6 bases, and 9 bases stayed unmatched. The CDR3 is made up of 16 amino acids. In germline, CDR1 is LGHNA, CDR2 YNFKEQ. CDR3 protein: CASSQVGRGATDTQYF. CDR3 DNA sequence: TGTGCCAGCAGCCAAGTGGGGCGGGGGGCCACGGATACGCAGTATTTT.

The chain has TRBV15 and TRBJ2-5; D remains unclear. Judging by the DNA end, TRBJ2-7 fits better; the J call may be wrong. The germline gives CDR1 LNHNV, CDR2 YYDKDF (reference sequence). The CDR3 has 15 amino acids. The CDR3, as DNA: TGTGCCACCAGCAGAAGCTCGAATCGACCTCTCGAGCAGTACTTC. Translation gives CATSRSSNRPLEQYF.

This clonotype was counted at least ten times. The CDR3 loop is CASSVWYF. CDR3 DNA sequence: TGTGCCAGCAGTGTCTGGTACTTC. The chain has TRBV25-1 and TRBJ2-7; D uncertain. Germline V gene data show CDR1 as MGHDK and CDR2 as SYGVNS. V was clipped by 4 bases and J by 12 bases, with 4 bases between them. CDR3 length: 8 amino acids.

This clonotype is a singleton in its sample. The chain carries TRBV7-2 and TRBJ2-7; no reliable D call. The DNA end is a closer match to TRBJ2-5, so the J assignment may be wrong. From germline, CDR1 is SGHTA and CDR2 FQGNSA. This CDR3 comprises 15 residues. CDR3 nucleotide sequence: TGTGCCAGCAGCCGGGTTGTAGGGTCCGGAGAGACCCAGTACTTC. This gives the protein CASSRVVGSGETQYF.

This clonotype was detected only a few times. DNA for the CDR3: TGTGCCAGCAGCTCCTATACCGAGACCTACAATGAGCAGTTCTTC. Translated: CASSSYTETYNEQFF. The rearrangement uses TRBV7-2 and TRBJ2-1; D unresolved. This CDR3 is built from 15 residues. Germline CDR1 SGHTA, CDR2 FQGNSA. V was trimmed by 4 bases and J by 2 bases, leaving 12 bases between them.

The rearrangement uses TRBV7-2 and TRBJ2-5; tentatively, D is TRBD2 (5 bases). Matching the DNA end better, TRBJ2-7 makes the J call doubtful. Germline-derived CDR1 and CDR2 are SGHTA and FQGNSA. CDR3 length: 14 amino acids. DNA for the CDR3: TGTGCCAGCAGCTGGGCCGGGATTAACTACGAGCAGTACTTC. Its protein product is CASSWAGINYEQYF.

Here the CDR3 reads CSVETGSSYEQYF. CDR3 coding DNA: TGCAGCGTTGAGACAGGAAGCTCCTACGAGCAGTACTTC. The chain is built from TRBV29-1 and TRBJ2-7; a possible D gene is TRBD1 (6 bases). V was shortened by 3 bases and J by 0 bases, with 9 bases between the two germline ends. The CDR3 loop spans 13 amino acids. The germline V gene has CDR1 SQVTM and CDR2 ANQGSEA.

To note about this clonotype: A much bigger clone sits one base away, suggesting this may be a read error. This chain links TRBV21-1 with TRBJ1-2; the D call of TRBD1 is as the table states it, not checked on the DNA. TRBV21-1 is a pseudogene locus. The CDR3 length is 17 residues. The CDR3 DNA sequence: TGTGCCAGCAGGACCCAGATTCCGGGACAGGTTAACTATGGCTACACCTTC. Encoded protein: CASRTQIPGQVNYGYTF.

The chain couples TRBV5-1 to TRBJ2-5, with TRBD2 matching over 8 bases. CDR3 length equals 14 residues. J gave up 2 bases and V 3 bases, and 3 bases lay outside the gene matches. The germline V gene has CDR1 SGHRS and CDR2 YFSETQ. The CDR3 DNA is TGCGCCAGCAGCTCGGGACTAGGACAAGAGACCCAGTACTTC. This encodes CASSSGLGQETQYF.

This clonotype was observed a single time. Compared with germline, one end of the junction differs, possibly owing to a read error. V gene TRBV4-3 combines with J gene TRBJ2-4; no definite D call. The DNA end is more similar to TRBJ2-7, so the J call may be wrong. CDR3 length: 14 residues. CDR1 LGHNA and CDR2 YSLEER come from the germline V gene. CDR3 DNA: TGCGCCAACAGCCAAGATTCCTCTACCTACGAGCAGTACTTC. Translated: CANSQDSSTYEQYF.

The rearrangement links TRBV7-9 to TRBJ2-1; D could derive from TRBD1 or TRBD2 (7 bases each). The germline V and J ends were trimmed by 2 bases and 4 bases, with 15 bases remaining between them. This CDR3 region has 16 residues. The V gene's germline CDR1 is SEHNR and CDR2 FQNEAQ (reference sequence). CDR3: CASSLRGLADYNEQFF. The CDR3 nucleotides are TGTGCCAGCAGCTTAAGGGGGCTAGCGGATTACAATGAGCAGTTCTTC.

This chain joins TRBV20-1 and TRBJ2-5; D is tentatively TRBD1 or TRBD2 (5 bases each). Per germline, CDR1 DFQATT and CDR2 SNEGSKA (reference sequence). CDR3 size: 13 residues. Trimming cost V 2 bases and J 4 bases, with 11 bases left between them. Here the CDR3 DNA reads TGCAGTGCTAGATTCGCAGGGAGAGAGACCCAGTACTTC. Translation: CSARFAGRETQYF.

The chain joins TRBV14 to TRBJ2-5, with no clear D. This CDR3 is 13 amino acids long. Germline CDR1 is SGHDN and CDR2 is FVKESK. The V and J ends lost 1 base and 11 bases respectively, with 14 bases between them. CDR3 DNA: TGTGCCAGCAGCCAAGTCTCCATAACGGAGCAGTACTTC. It yields the protein CASSQVSITEQYF.

About this clonotype itself: A much larger clone is a single base away; this may be a read error. The chain employs TRBV20-1 and TRBJ1-2; possible D gene TRBD1, 6 bases. CDR3 length: 13 amino acids. The germline CDR1 and CDR2 sequences are DFQATT and SNEGSKA (reference sequence). Here the CDR3 DNA reads TGCTGTACGAGGGACATCTATACCTATGGCTACACCTTC. Protein product: CCTRDIYTYGYTF.

This clonotype showed up just once. The chain employs TRBV20-1 and TRBJ2-1; 10 nucleotides match TRBD1. The CDR3 contains 15 residues. Germline CDR1 DFQATT, CDR2 SNEGSKA (reference sequence). With 1 base clipped from V and 6 bases from J, the junction kept 6 bases outside the gene matches. The CDR3 nucleotides are TGCAGTGCTAGAGGAGGACAGGGGGGCATCAATGAGCAGTTCTTC. This translates into CSARGGQGGINEQFF.

This clonotype was observed a few times. V and J are TRBV7-6 and TRBJ2-1, with D perhaps matching TRBD1 or TRBD2 (5 bases each). The CDR3 has 12 residues. The V gene lost 5 bases and the J gene lost 13 bases, with 15 bases spanning the gap. Germline CDR1 is SGHVS and CDR2 is FNYEAQ. In DNA, the CDR3 is TGTGCCAGCAGCCACCCGGACGGGACCCAGTTCTTC. It codes for CASSHPDGTQFF.

The rearrangement links TRBV12-3 or TRBV12-4 to TRBJ2-7, with 9 bases matching TRBD1. The J segment lost 0 bases and the V segment lost 6 bases, leaving 6 bases of the junction unmatched. The CDR3 length is 15 residues. CDR3 in amino acids: CASSLTGGDSYEQYF. CDR3 in DNA: TGTGCCAGCAGCCTGACAGGGGGGGACTCCTACGAGCAGTACTTC.

J is TRBJ2-1 and V is TRBV4-3; the match to TRBD2 covers 9 bases. V gave up 0 bases and J gave up 4 bases; unmatched junction bases: 7. Germline V gene data show CDR1 as LGHNA and CDR2 as YSLEER. The CDR3 runs 17 residues. CDR3: CASSQDDSGGPYNEQFF. The CDR3 DNA reads as TGCGCCAGCAGCCAAGATGATAGCGGGGGCCCGTACAATGAGCAGTTCTTC.

The rearrangement joins TRBV7-3 to TRBJ2-1; possibly TRBD2 for D (5 bases). This CDR3 region has 14 residues. The V end lost 5 bases, the J end lost 5 bases, and 13 bases lay between the germline ends. Germline values: CDR1 SGHTA, CDR2 FQGTGA. The CDR3 is CASSRGASHNEQFF. DNA for the CDR3: TGTGCCAGCAGCCGGGGAGCTTCCCACAATGAGCAGTTCTTC.

This chain uses TRBV7-2 with TRBJ2-7; 9 bases are a match to TRBD1. J was trimmed by 5 bases and V by 5 bases; bases with no gene match: 4. CDR3 size: 13 residues. Germline assignment: CDR1 SGHTA and CDR2 FQGNSA. The CDR3: CASSRRDRDEQYF. The DNA of the CDR3 is TGTGCCAGCAGCCGTAGGGACAGGGACGAGCAGTACTTC.

The V gene is TRBV7-2, the J gene TRBJ2-2, with TRBD1 matching over 9 bases. Looked up from germline, CDR1 is SGHTA and CDR2 is FQGNSA. With V trimmed by 6 bases and J by 1 base, 3 bases remained unmatched. CDR3 length equals 15 residues. The CDR3 DNA reads TGTGCCAGCAGACGGGACAGGGTGAACACCGGGGAGCTGTTTTTT. Translation: CASRRDRVNTGELFF.

The chain combines TRBV12-3 or TRBV12-4 with TRBJ2-4; D tentatively fits TRBD1 or TRBD2 (5 bases each). Trimming stripped 6 bases from V and 0 bases from J, with 12 bases between. This CDR3 region has 15 residues. The CDR3 loop reads CASRARGLAKNIQYF. CDR3 in DNA: TGTGCCAGCAGAGCCCGGGGCCTAGCCAAAAACATTCAGTACTTC.